Listed here are 15 T cell receptor beta chains from one sample, sequenced in a study of T cell changes during pregnancy in multiple sclerosis. Sequencing used immunoSEQ multiplex PCR; TCRdb keeps in-frame clones, though not all of them. The sample includes more than 80,000 clones, about 90% of them seen just once. The specimen was peripheral blood, collected after pregnancy. The receptors stem from a female donor with multiple sclerosis, enrolled in a pregnancy study.

The chain links TRBV10-3 to TRBJ1-2; 12 bases line up with TRBD1. The V gene end was trimmed by 2 bases and the J gene end by 8 bases; junction bases not matched to a gene: 9. This CDR3 is 16 amino acids long. The germline CDR1 and CDR2 sequences are ENHRY and SYGVKD. CDR3: CAISEARGQGASGYTF. Written as DNA, the CDR3 is TGTGCCATCAGTGAGGCTCGGGGACAGGGGGCGAGCGGCTACACCTTC.

The V call is TRBV7-9, the J call TRBJ1-5; D remains ambiguous. Germline V gene data show CDR1 as SEHNR and CDR2 as FQNEAQ (reference sequence). CDR3 length equals 13 residues. V was trimmed by 6 bases and J by 1 base, leaving 7 bases between them. The CDR3 DNA reads TGTGCCAGCAGTCGGGAGAGCAATCAGCCCCAGCATTTT. This codes for CASSRESNQPQHF.

This sequence joins TRBV6-5 and TRBJ2-2; tentative D call: TRBD1 (6 bases). The CDR3 is made up of 14 amino acids. Trimming removed 6 bases from V and 0 bases from J, with 8 bases in between. CDR1 and CDR2 from the germline V gene are MNHEY and SVGAGI. The DNA of the CDR3 is TGTGCCAGCAGGGGGACACCGAACACCGGGGAGCTGTTTTTT. It is translated as CASRGTPNTGELFF.

The chain recombines TRBV19 with TRBJ2-1; no firm D call. This CDR3 comprises 14 residues. V lost 8 bases to trimming and J lost 9 bases, with 20 bases between them. Germline V lookup: CDR1 LNHDA, CDR2 SQIVND (reference sequence). The CDR3 is CASSKQGRGGEQFF. CDR3 bases: TGTGCCAGTTCAAAACAAGGCCGAGGTGGTGAGCAGTTCTTC.

The gene calls are TRBV5-1 and TRBJ2-3; 7 bases align to TRBD2. The CDR3 runs 16 residues. Germline V gives CDR1 SGHRS, CDR2 YFSETQ. Losses at the gene ends were 5 bases for V and 6 bases for J; bases not matched to a gene: 15. The CDR3 here is CASSWRLAQELDTQYF. The CDR3 DNA sequence: TGCGCCAGCAGTTGGAGACTAGCCCAAGAGTTGGATACGCAGTATTTT.

This chain links TRBV19 with TRBJ1-6; D is perhaps TRBD1 (6 bases). V lost 5 bases to trimming and J lost 6 bases, with 11 bases between them. CDR1 and CDR2 from the germline V gene are LNHDA and SQIVND (reference sequence). The CDR3 has 14 residues. CDR3 nucleotide sequence: TGTGCCAGTAGTCTCGGGACAACTAATTCACCCCTCCACTTT. Translation gives CASSLGTTNSPLHF.

The chain is built from TRBV7-8 and TRBJ2-3; 11 nucleotides match TRBD2. The germline V gene encodes CDR1 SGHVS and CDR2 FQNEAQ. The CDR3 runs 20 residues. J gave up 2 bases and V 3 bases, and 16 bases lay outside the gene matches. DNA of the CDR3: TGTGCCAGCAGCTTCCGTCGAGGGGCTAGCGGGGGGATCATCACAGATACGCAGTATTTT. Protein product: CASSFRRGASGGIITDTQYF.

This clone was recorded only once. The V call is TRBV5-4, the J call TRBJ2-5; possible D gene TRBD1, 6 bases. Trimming took off 4 bases at V and 3 bases at J, with 16 bases between the two ends. CDR1 is SGHNT, CDR2 YYREEE, per germline (reference sequence). The CDR3 has 15 amino acids. CDR3 bases: TGTGCCAGCAGCACGAGGACAGTTACGAAAGAGACCCAGTACTTC. This translates into CASSTRTVTKETQYF.

The rearrangement uses TRBV6-6 and TRBJ2-1; 7 bases agree with TRBD2. This CDR3 comprises 12 residues. The V gene end was trimmed by 7 bases and the J gene end by 9 bases; junction bases not matched to a gene: 6. Per germline, CDR1 MNHNY and CDR2 SVGAGI (reference sequence). CDR3 sequence: CASIAGGGEQFF. CDR3 nucleotide sequence: TGTGCCAGCATCGCTGGGGGGGGTGAGCAGTTCTTC.

This sequence joins TRBV28 and TRBJ2-7; tentative D call: TRBD2 (7 bases). Deletions cut 6 bases from V and 1 base from J, with 16 bases between. The germline gives CDR1 MDHEN, CDR2 SYDVKM. CDR3 length: 15 amino acids. The CDR3 reads CASRGRAGASYEQYF. For the CDR3, the DNA is TGTGCCAGCAGAGGCCGGGCGGGGGCTTCCTACGAGCAGTACTTC.

V gene TRBV5-1 combines with J gene TRBJ2-3, with D maybe TRBD2 (5 bases). The CDR3 sequence is 12 residues long. Trimming cost V 1 base and J 6 bases, with 6 bases left between them. Germline-derived CDR1 and CDR2 are SGHRS and YFSETQ. The CDR3 DNA sequence: TGCGCCAGCAGCTTGTTAGCGGATACGCAGTATTTT. The encoded protein is CASSLLADTQYF.

V and J are TRBV2 and TRBJ2-7; D remains unclear. This CDR3 contains 17 residues. Per germline, CDR1 SNHLY and CDR2 FYNNEI. Trimming removed 4 bases at V and 3 bases at J, with 22 bases between. CDR3 DNA sequence: TGTGCCAGCAGTGGGAGCCCCCGATCGGCACGAGTCTACGAGCAGTACTTC. Protein sequence: CASSGSPRSARVYEQYF.

The chain employs TRBV30 and TRBJ1-1, with D possibly TRBD1 on 6 matching bases. V shed 4 bases and J shed 4 bases, with 16 bases lying between them. CDR1 and CDR2 (germline): GTSNPN, SVGIG (reference sequence). CDR3 length: 14 amino acids. CDR3 bases: TGTGCCTGGATCAAACAGGGAATTGTCACTGAAGCTTTCTTT. Protein sequence: CAWIKQGIVTEAFF.

The genes are TRBV19 and TRBJ1-2; D is uncertain. Germline loops: CDR1 LNHDA, CDR2 SQIVND (reference sequence). The germline V and J ends were trimmed by 2 bases and 4 bases, with 14 bases remaining between them. The CDR3 is made up of 15 amino acids. CDR3 protein: CASSIKREKGYGYTF. CDR3 DNA sequence: TGTGCCAGTAGTATAAAAAGGGAGAAGGGCTATGGCTACACCTTC.

The chain uses TRBV28 and TRBJ1-1, with 7 bases fitting TRBD1. Trimming took 5 bases from V and 1 from J; bases not matched to a gene: 7. Germline assignment: CDR1 MDHEN and CDR2 SYDVKM. This CDR3 has 15 amino acids. The CDR3 sequence is CASSLTGAGNTEAFF. In nucleotides, the CDR3 is TGTGCCAGCAGTCTCACAGGGGCGGGGAACACTGAAGCTTTCTTT. Based on the CDR3 plus reference TRBV28 and TRBJ1-1, the full variable domain is DVKVTQSSRYLVKRTGEKVFLECVQDMDHENMFWYRQDPGLGLRLIYFSYDVKMKEKGDIPEGYSVSREKKERFSLILESASTNQTSMYLCASSLTGAGNTEAFFGQGTRLTVV.